This entry lists 11 T cell receptor beta chains sequenced from one sample in a study of blood T cell repertoires in COVID-19. TCRdb's table, derived via immunoSEQ multiplex PCR, lists solely in-frame clones and lacks some. The sample lists approximately 14,000 clones, about four fifths occurring once. The source material was peripheral blood. These receptors were taken from a man aged 50-60 years with active COVID-19.

The chain is built from TRBV6-5 and TRBJ2-2, with 11 nucleotides matching TRBD1. CDR3 length: 13 residues. Germline lookup yields CDR1 MNHEY and CDR2 SVGAGI. V trimming: 10 bases; J trimming: 8 bases; junction bases outside the gene matches: 6. CDR3 DNA sequence: TGTGCCAAATGGGACAGGGGGAAAGGGGAGCTGTTTTTT. Its translation is CAKWDRGKGELFF.

This clone was detected once. The chain carries TRBV27 and TRBJ1-2; TRBD1 might be the D (5 bases). Trimming removed 0 bases from V and 2 bases from J, with 7 bases in between. The CDR3 is 14 amino acids. Germline V CDR1 and CDR2: MNHEY, SMNVEV (reference sequence). CDR3 in DNA: TGTGCCAGCAGTTTATCAGCAGGGAACTATGGCTACACCTTC. Its protein product is CASSLSAGNYGYTF.

The chain carries TRBV6-2 or TRBV6-3 and TRBJ2-3; 9 nucleotides line up with TRBD2. The CDR3 has 17 residues. The trim removed 0 bases at V and 6 bases at J, leaving 10 bases unmatched. The germline CDR1 and CDR2 sequences are MNHEY and SVGEGT. CDR3 coding DNA: TGTGCCAGCAGTTACTCGACCGGCGGGAGGGCCTCGGATACGCAGTATTTT. It is translated as CASSYSTGGRASDTQYF.

The chain employs TRBV2 and TRBJ2-3; D might be TRBD1 (6 bases). The CDR3 spans 15 residues. V was shortened by 10 bases and J by 3 bases, with 20 bases between the two germline ends. Germline lookup yields CDR1 SNHLY and CDR2 FYNNEI. The CDR3 sequence is CATMRGRGWTDTQYF. The DNA for the CDR3 is TGTGCCACCATGAGGGGGAGAGGTTGGACAGATACGCAGTATTTT.

The V gene is TRBV25-1, the J gene TRBJ1-5; maybe TRBD1 (5 bases). Germline-derived CDR1 and CDR2 are MGHDK and SYGVNS. CDR3 length equals 13 residues. With 6 bases removed from V and 4 bases from J, the gap between germline ends came to 10 bases. The CDR3 coding sequence is TGTGCCAGCAGCATCGACAGTAATCAGCCCCAGCATTTT. Translating it yields CASSIDSNQPQHF.

This clone was counted once. The chain employs TRBV6-5 and TRBJ1-4, with 12 bases aligning to TRBD1. Germline values: CDR1 MNHEY, CDR2 SVGAGI. J was trimmed by 8 bases and V by 5 bases; bases with no gene match: 3. This CDR3 has 14 residues. The CDR3 spells CASSLGTGGEKLFF. CDR3 sequence (DNA): TGTGCCAGCAGTCTCGGGACAGGGGGCGAAAAACTGTTTTTT.

This clone has at least ten counts. V and J are TRBV11-2 and TRBJ2-4, with D maybe TRBD2 (7 bases). Trimming cost V 0 bases and J 8 bases, with 17 bases left between them. The CDR3 length is 16 residues. Germline V gives CDR1 SGHAT, CDR2 FQNNGV. In DNA, the CDR3 is TGTGCCAGCAGCTTAGAAGCAACAGGGCGGGAGCACATTCAGTACTTC. Translated, it gives CASSLEATGREHIQYF.

This sequence joins TRBV9 and TRBJ1-1; D is unresolved. The germline V and J ends were trimmed by 4 bases and 1 base, with 20 bases remaining between them. This CDR3 region has 17 residues. CDR1 is SGDLS, CDR2 YYNGEE, per germline. The CDR3 loop is CASSTPLGVSGNTEAFF. The CDR3 DNA is TGTGCCAGCAGCACCCCTCTGGGTGTCTCGGGGAACACTGAAGCTTTCTTT.

The chain joins TRBV27 to TRBJ2-1; 7 positions agree with TRBD2. The CDR3 is made up of 16 amino acids. Germline values: CDR1 MNHEY, CDR2 SMNVEV (reference sequence). V trimming: 5 bases; J trimming: 0 bases; junction bases outside the gene matches: 7. This chain's CDR3 is CASSRGDLGSYNEQFF. In nucleotides, the CDR3 is TGTGCCAGCAGTCGGGGGGACTTAGGCTCCTACAATGAGCAGTTCTTC.

The J gene is TRBJ1-4, the V gene TRBV28; TRBD1 matches at 11 bases. The J segment lost 3 bases and the V segment lost 6 bases, leaving 15 bases of the junction unmatched. The germline V gene encodes CDR1 MDHEN and CDR2 SYDVKM. This CDR3 is 19 amino acids long. CDR3 amino acids: CASSSRDRGTRKANEKLFF. The CDR3 DNA sequence: TGTGCCAGCAGCAGCCGGGACAGGGGGACCAGGAAAGCTAATGAAAAACTGTTTTTT.

V is TRBV29-1 and J is TRBJ2-4; TRBD1 might be the D (6 bases). Germline V lookup: CDR1 SQVTM, CDR2 ANQGSEA. V was pared by 5 bases and J by 0 bases, with 11 bases between. The CDR3 has 14 residues. Here the CDR3 reads CSVLDSEAKNIQYF. The CDR3 region has the DNA TGCAGCGTTCTGGACAGCGAAGCCAAAAACATTCAGTACTTC.